The 4 T cell receptor beta chains below come from one sample, sequenced in a study of beta chain features in type 1 diabetes. Their target antigens are unknown. The whole isolated RNA underwent reverse transcription, so sequencing captured expressed TCRB transcripts. Assay: immunoSEQ multiplex PCR; the TCRdb copy retains only in-frame clones and omits some. Among 200,000 to 300,000 clones listed, 11% were seen once. General study points: Moderate but significant shortening of TCRB CDR3s was recorded in all four CD4+ subsets from Type 1 diabetes patients.

Sequenced: naive CD4+ T cells from blood. These receptors were collected from a man aged 25 to 45 with type 1 diabetes.

The rearrangement joins TRBV19 to TRBJ1-5, with D unclear. V lost 5 bases, J lost 3 bases, and 8 bases lay in between. The CDR3 runs to 13 residues. Per germline, CDR1 LNHDA and CDR2 SQIVND (reference sequence). The CDR3 DNA reads as TGTGCCAGTAGTGTAGCAGTCAATCAGCCCCAGCATTTT. Its protein is CASSVAVNQPQHF.

The chain uses TRBV5-1 and TRBJ1-6; 7 bases agree with TRBD1. From germline, CDR1 is SGHRS and CDR2 YFSETQ. The CDR3 covers 16 residues. The ends lost 1 base at V and 7 bases at J; junction bases unmatched: 8. Here the CDR3 reads CASSLPGGQRNSPLHF. The CDR3 DNA reads as TGCGCCAGCAGCTTGCCCGGGGGACAGAGGAATTCACCCCTCCACTTT.

This clone has just a few counts. For the CDR3, the DNA is TGTGCCAGCAGACGCCCCGGGACAGGGGATGCGCAGTTCTTC. Protein product: CASRRPGTGDAQFF. This chain joins TRBV6-5 and TRBJ2-1; 10 bases align to TRBD1. The CDR3 has 14 residues. The J segment lost 12 bases and the V segment lost 6 bases, leaving 11 bases of the junction unmatched. Germline V gene data show CDR1 as MNHEY and CDR2 as SVGAGI.

The chain employs TRBV4-1 and TRBJ2-5; 8 bases agree with TRBD2. Germline V CDR1 and CDR2: MGHRA, YSYEKL. The CDR3 consists of 15 residues. J was trimmed by 5 bases and V by 3 bases; bases with no gene match: 8. The CDR3 here is CASSQIGGVQETQYF. In DNA form, the CDR3 reads TGCGCCAGCAGCCAGATCGGGGGGGTGCAGGAGACCCAGTACTTC.